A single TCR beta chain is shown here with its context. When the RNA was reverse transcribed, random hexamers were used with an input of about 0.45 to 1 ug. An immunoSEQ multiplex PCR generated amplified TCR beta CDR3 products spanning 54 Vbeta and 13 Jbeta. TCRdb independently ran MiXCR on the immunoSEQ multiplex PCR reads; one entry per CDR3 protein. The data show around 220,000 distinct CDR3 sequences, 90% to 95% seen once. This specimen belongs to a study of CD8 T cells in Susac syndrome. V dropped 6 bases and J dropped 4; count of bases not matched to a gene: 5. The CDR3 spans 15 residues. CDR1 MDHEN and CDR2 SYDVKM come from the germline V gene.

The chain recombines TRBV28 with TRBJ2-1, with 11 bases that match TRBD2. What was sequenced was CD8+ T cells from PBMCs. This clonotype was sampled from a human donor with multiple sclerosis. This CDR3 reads CASRLLAGVYNEQFF. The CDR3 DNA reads TGTGCCAGCAGATTACTAGCGGGAGTGTACAATGAGCAGTTCTTC.